This entry lists 22 T cell receptor beta chains sequenced from one sample in a study of tumor and adjacent non-tumor tissue in lung cancer. This sample's RNA came from whole unsorted tissue. More than 3 cm separated this lung sample from the edge of the tumor. The library came from three nested PCR rounds adapted from ARM-PCR protocols. TCRdb re-derived calls from the multiplex PCR reads in MiXCR, one entry per CDR3 protein. The sample lists tens of thousands of distinct CDR3 sequences, 64% seen once, with about 29% in the top ten. The material sequenced was distant non-tumor lung tissue. These TCRs come from a woman in her 70s with non-small cell lung cancer.

With regard to this clonotype: The junction differs from germline at one of its ends, possibly a read error. V is TRBV6-9 and J is TRBJ2-7; tentative D call: TRBD1 (6 bases). Germline CDR1 reads MNHGY; CDR2 reads SVAAGI. CDR3 size: 14 residues. The CDR3 is CASSYSGQSYEKYF. CDR3 DNA sequence: TGTGCCAGTAGTTATTCCGGACAGTCCTACGAGAAGTACTTC.

Comment on this clonotype: One junction end disagrees with the germline gene, perhaps due to a read error. This chain joins TRBV29-1 and TRBJ1-1, with D possibly being TRBD1 (5 bases). The CDR3 spans 13 residues. Germline lookup yields CDR1 SQVTM and CDR2 ANQGSEA. CDR3 DNA sequence: TGCAGCATTGAAGAGACAGATAGGGCTGAAGCTTTCTTT. Protein sequence: CSIEETDRAEAFF.

A note on this clonotype: One junction end disagrees with the germline gene, perhaps due to a read error. The chain carries TRBV4-1 and TRBJ2-1, with 14 positions matching TRBD2. This CDR3 has 17 residues. The germline V gene has CDR1 MGHRA and CDR2 YSYEKL. CDR3 DNA: TGCGCCAGCAGCTCCGAGACTAGCGGGAGGGAAGGTGGTGAGAAGCTCTTC. Translating it yields CASSSETSGREGGEKLF.

This clonotype was recorded at least ten times. This sequence joins TRBV6-6 and TRBJ2-3; no clear D. Between the trimmed V and J ends, which lost 5 bases and 1 base, there was a span of 13 bases. Germline V gives CDR1 MNHNY, CDR2 SVGAGI (reference sequence). This CDR3 has 15 residues. In DNA form, the CDR3 reads TGTGCCAGCAGTGGAGCAGGAATCGGCACAGATACGCAGTATTTT. It codes for CASSGAGIGTDTQYF.

For this clonotype: A much larger clone lies a single base off, so this may be a read error. The chain uses TRBV28 and TRBJ2-4, with D possibly matching TRBD2 (5 bases). The CDR3 extends over 15 amino acids. CDR1 MDHEN and CDR2 SYDVKM come from the germline V gene. The CDR3 region has the DNA TGTACCAGCAGTTCTAGCAGACTAGCCAAAAACATTCAGTACTTC. Translated: CTSSSSRLAKNIQYF.

This clonotype was observed many times. This chain joins TRBV6-2 or TRBV6-3 and TRBJ2-7, with TRBD2 identical over 9 bases. The CDR3 is 14 residues long. Germline CDR1 MNHEY, CDR2 SVGEGT. Trimming removed 2 bases from V and 3 bases from J; junction bases left unmatched: 2. CDR3 bases: TGTGCCAGCAGTTACGTAGCGGGAGACTACGAGCAGTACTTC. Translating gives CASSYVAGDYEQYF.

This clonotype has just one count. One end of the junction is discordant with germline, which a read error may explain. The chain is built from TRBV11-1 and TRBJ2-1; TRBD2 is a possible D gene (5 bases). The germline CDR1 and CDR2 sequences are SGHAT and FQDESV (reference sequence). The CDR3 loop spans 17 amino acids. In DNA form, the CDR3 reads TGTGTCAGCGGCTTTCCCCCGTGGGAGTACCCCTACAATGAGCGGTTCTTC. This codes for CVSGFPPWEYPYNERFF.

This clonotype has just one count. V and J are TRBV5-1 and TRBJ2-1, with D possibly matching TRBD2 (6 bases). The DNA matches TRBJ2-7 better at its end, which makes the J call doubtful. The germline V gene encodes CDR1 SGHRS and CDR2 YFSETQ. The CDR3 runs 18 residues. The DNA for the CDR3 is TGCGCCAGCAGCTCCCAGCCCAGCGGGCAGACCCTTTACATTGAGCAGTACTTC. It yields the protein CASSSQPSGQTLYIEQYF.

This clonotype has at least ten counts. V gene TRBV6-2 or TRBV6-3 combines with J gene TRBJ2-5, with 11 bases that match TRBD2. Trimming cost V 2 bases and J 0 bases; bases outside gene matches: 11. CDR1 is MNHEY, CDR2 SVGEGT, per germline. The CDR3 runs 19 residues. The CDR3 region has the DNA TGTGCCAGCAGTTACCGCGGACTAGCGGGTCAAACATACCAAGAGACCCAGTACTTC. Translated: CASSYRGLAGQTYQETQYF.

As concerns this clonotype: A read error may account for a junction end that differs from germline. This chain links TRBV5-4 with TRBJ2-3; D may match TRBD1 or TRBD2 (7 bases each). The CDR3 is 15 residues long. Looked up from germline, CDR1 is SGHNT and CDR2 is YYREEE (reference sequence). DNA for the CDR3: TGTGTCAGCAGCCAGGGGGGGAGGGCCACAGATACGCATTATTTT. Residues: CVSSQGGRATDTHYF.

This clonotype was found many times. The CDR3 DNA sequence: TGTGCCAGCACTCGAGGGGCACTAGCGGCCTTAAACTCCTACGAGCAGTACTTC. Translated, it gives CASTRGALAALNSYEQYF. V gene TRBV6-6 combines with J gene TRBJ2-7; 8 bases are shared with TRBD2. Losses at the gene ends were 7 bases for V and 0 bases for J; bases not matched to a gene: 17. Germline CDR1 and CDR2: MNHNY and SVGAGI (reference sequence). The CDR3 spans 18 residues.

This chain uses TRBV6-2 or TRBV6-3 with TRBJ2-3, with TRBD2 identical over 9 bases. V was pared by 7 bases and J by 4 bases, with 6 bases of the junction left unmatched. This CDR3 is built from 14 residues. The germline V gene has CDR1 MNHEY and CDR2 SVGEGT. CDR3 loop: CASNLAGSADTQYF. CDR3 in DNA: TGTGCCAGCAATCTAGCGGGATCCGCAGATACGCAGTATTTT.

To note about this clonotype: Here the CDR3 omits its conserved ending phenylalanine or tryptophan, so a read error is the likely source. The chain employs TRBV29-1 and TRBJ2-7; D remains ambiguous. Looked up from germline, CDR1 is SQVTM and CDR2 is ANQGSEA. V lost 5 bases and J lost 0, with 5 bases in between. CDR3 length equals 11 residues. For the CDR3, the DNA is TGCAGCGTTCAGGTCTCCTACGAGCAGTACTTA. It codes for CSVQVSYEQYL.

This clonotype was detected once. The chain recombines TRBV13 with TRBJ2-5; D may be TRBD1 (6 bases). Germline values: CDR1 PRHDT, CDR2 FYEKMQ (reference sequence). V lost 11 bases and J 5 bases, leaving 24 bases between the germline ends. The CDR3 extends over 15 amino acids. CDR3 in amino acids: CACILRQGRRETQYF. CDR3 sequence (DNA): TGTGCCTGCATCTTACGGCAGGGGCGCCGGGAGACCCAGTACTTC.

This chain uses TRBV6-5 with TRBJ2-7; TRBD1 might be the D (6 bases). V was shortened by 6 bases and J by 3 bases, with 24 bases between the two germline ends. The CDR3 has 17 residues. The germline gives CDR1 MNHEY, CDR2 SVGAGI. CDR3: CASRPTGVASRGYEQYF. CDR3 bases: TGTGCCAGCAGGCCGACAGGTGTTGCATCTAGAGGCTACGAGCAGTACTTC.

The chain combines TRBV20-1 with TRBJ2-1; D not resolved. The CDR3 contains 14 residues. V lost 4 bases to trimming and J lost 3 bases, with 13 bases between them. CDR1 DFQATT and CDR2 SNEGSKA come from the germline V gene (reference sequence). Written as DNA, the CDR3 is TGCAGTGCTATGGATGTGTGGGGCTACAATGAGCAGTTCTTC. Residues: CSAMDVWGYNEQFF.

This clonotype was seen only once. The CDR3 ends on some other residue instead of the conserved phenylalanine or tryptophan, so this is likely a read error. This chain joins TRBV6-6 and TRBJ1-2, with D perhaps TRBD1 (5 bases). V lost 9 bases to trimming and J lost 6 bases, with 23 bases between them. Germline values: CDR1 MNHNY, CDR2 SVGAGI (reference sequence). CDR3 length equals 15 residues. CDR3 protein: CASIDRLLSQNGYTV. CDR3 in DNA: TGTGCCAGTATCGACAGACTACTCAGTCAGAATGGCTACACCGTC.

This clonotype was counted between two and nine times. The rearrangement joins TRBV2 to TRBJ2-1, with D possibly being TRBD1 (6 bases). Germline V gene lookup returns CDR1 SNHLY and CDR2 FYNNEI. The CDR3 extends over 13 amino acids. Trimming left V 9 bases short and J 9 bases short, with 18 bases between. The CDR3 sequence: CARARAGVREQFF. The CDR3 bases are TGTGCCAGGGCCCGTGCAGGGGTTCGTGAGCAGTTCTTC.

Details on this clonotype: The junction and the germline gene differ at one end; a read error may be behind it. The V call is TRBV6-6, the J call TRBJ2-3, with 9 bases aligning to TRBD1. This CDR3 comprises 15 residues. Germline V gives CDR1 MNHNY, CDR2 SVGAGI (reference sequence). The CDR3 coding sequence is TGTGACAGCACTTCCGGGACAGGGAGTGCAGATACGCAGTATTTT. Its translation: CDSTSGTGSADTQYF.

Of note for this clonotype: One base away lies a much larger clone, so this may be a sequencing read error. This chain joins TRBV20-1 and TRBJ2-7, with no clear D. In germline, CDR1 is DFQATT, CDR2 SNEGSKA (reference sequence). CDR3 length: 11 residues. In DNA, the CDR3 is TGCAGTGCTAGAGAGGCGGAAGAGCATTACTTC. This codes for CSAREAEEHYF.

As for this clonotype: An end of the junction does not agree with germline; a read error may underlie this. This chain uses TRBV20-1 with TRBJ2-5; 8 nucleotides match TRBD2. CDR1 is DFQATT and CDR2 is SNEGSKA in the germline V gene (reference sequence). The CDR3 length is 15 residues. DNA of the CDR3: TGCAGTGCTAGAGATACCGGGAGGGCCTTCGAGAGCCAGTACTTC. It encodes CSARDTGRAFESQYF.

As for this clonotype: Relative to the germline gene, one junction end is altered; a read error may explain this. CDR3 loop: CARSQEYREYYYEEYF. The CDR3 nucleotides read TGCGCCAGAAGCCAAGAATACAGGGAATATTATTACGAGGAGTACTTC. The chain uses TRBV4-1 and TRBJ2-7, with D possibly being TRBD1 (6 bases). Germline loops: CDR1 MGHRA, CDR2 YSYEKL. The CDR3 extends over 16 amino acids.